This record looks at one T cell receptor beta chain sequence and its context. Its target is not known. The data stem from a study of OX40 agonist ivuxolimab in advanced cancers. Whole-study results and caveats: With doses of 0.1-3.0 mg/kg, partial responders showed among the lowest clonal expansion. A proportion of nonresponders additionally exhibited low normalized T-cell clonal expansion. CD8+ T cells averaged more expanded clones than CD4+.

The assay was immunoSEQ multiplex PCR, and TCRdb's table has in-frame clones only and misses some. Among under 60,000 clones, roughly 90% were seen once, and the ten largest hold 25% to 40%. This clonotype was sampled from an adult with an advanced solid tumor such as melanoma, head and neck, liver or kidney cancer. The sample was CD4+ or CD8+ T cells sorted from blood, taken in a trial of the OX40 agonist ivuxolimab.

The chain's CDR3 is CASSMGTGVYEQYF. The CDR3 DNA is TGTGCCAGTAGTATGGGGACAGGGGTCTACGAGCAGTACTTC. V usage is TRBV19 and J usage is TRBJ2-7; TRBD1 matches at 10 bases. This CDR3 has 14 residues. V shed 3 bases, J shed 3 bases, and the junction held 2 bases outside the gene matches. Germline loops: CDR1 LNHDA, CDR2 SQIVND (reference sequence).